The 30 T cell receptor beta chains below all came from one sample that was sequenced in a study of molecular identifiers for immune sequencing clone quantification. One entry per CDR3 protein results from TCRdb running MiXCR on the PCR reads. The table lists 85,000 to 100,000 distinct CDR3 sequences, over 20% of them singletons. Sequencing was carried out using naive CD8+ T cells from blood, with Jurkat cell RNA spiked in. Subset defined: FACS-sorted CD8+CD4-CCR7+CD45RA+ naive T cells. Every receptor here comes from a human donor in good health. Some libraries in this study had Jurkat cell RNA spiked in.

As to this clonotype: A clone one base away is much larger, so this may be a read error. The chain couples TRBV11-1 to TRBJ2-7, with a tentative D call TRBD1 (6 bases). This CDR3 has 13 amino acids. The V end was cut by 4 bases, the J end by 3 bases, with 10 bases between. The V gene's germline CDR1 is SGHAT and CDR2 FQDESV (reference sequence). The CDR3 region has the DNA TGTGCCAGCAGCTCGTTACAGGGCTACGAGCAGTACTTC. Translation: CASSSLQGYEQYF.

The chain joins TRBV7-2 to TRBJ2-1, with no clear D. The germline V and J ends were trimmed by 0 bases and 15 bases, with 18 bases remaining between them. The CDR3 totals 14 residues. Germline CDR1 and CDR2: SGHTA and FQGNSA. In DNA form, the CDR3 reads TGTGCCAGCAGCTTAGCCCTAGGTCCGATTGAGAGGTTCTTC. This sequence encodes CASSLALGPIERFF.

This clonotype was seen many times. The chain combines TRBV23-1 with TRBJ2-3; 7 bases line up with TRBD2. TRBV23-1 has ORF status, its function being uncertain. This CDR3 region has 14 residues. The V gene end was trimmed by 3 bases and the J gene end by 4 bases; junction bases not matched to a gene: 4. The CDR3 DNA is TGCGCCAGCAGTCAGCGGGAGAGGTCAGATACGCAGTATTTT. Its translation: CASSQRERSDTQYF.

The rearrangement links TRBV11-2 to TRBJ2-7, with D tentatively TRBD2 (5 bases). Germline CDR1 is SGHAT and CDR2 is FQNNGV. The CDR3 extends over 14 amino acids. V was clipped by 1 base and J by 4 bases, with 11 bases between them. In DNA, the CDR3 is TGTGCCAGCAGCTTAGGGTTGGAGGTATACGAGCAGTACTTC. Its translation is CASSLGLEVYEQYF.

On this clonotype: One end of the junction varies from germline; a read error may be responsible. CDR3: CAGSLVVGHEQYF. The CDR3 coding sequence is TGTGCCGGCAGCTTGGTTGTGGGCCACGAGCAGTACTTC. The genes are TRBV5-6 and TRBJ2-7; D gene unclear. In germline, CDR1 is SGHDT, CDR2 YYEEEE. The CDR3 is 13 residues long.

This clonotype is a singleton in its sample. Being one base from a much bigger clone, this may be a read error. In nucleotides, the CDR3 is TGTGCCAGCAGACTAGCGGGATCCCCCACAGGTACGCAGTATTTT. It specifies CASRLAGSPTGTQYF. The chain uses TRBV7-4 and TRBJ2-3; 10 bases align to TRBD2. The germline V gene has CDR1 SGHVT and CDR2 SQSDAQ. CDR3 length equals 15 residues. The full variable domain, in which reference TRBV7-4 and TRBJ2-3 provide the parts outside the CDR3, is GAGVSQSPRYKVAKRGRDVALRCDSISGHVTLYWYRQTLGQGSEVLTYSQSDAQRDKSGRPSGRFSAERPERSVSTLKIQRTEQGDSAVYLCASRLAGSPTGTQYFGPGTRLTVL.

This clonotype was observed a handful of times. The chain links TRBV27 to TRBJ1-2; D gene ambiguous. The CDR3 has 13 amino acids. In germline, CDR1 is MNHEY, CDR2 SMNVEV (reference sequence). The ends were cut back, 2 bases at V and 1 base at J, with 5 bases in the middle. The CDR3 DNA sequence: TGTGCCAGCAGTTTAAGGCGTAACTATGGCTACACCTTC. Protein sequence: CASSLRRNYGYTF.

To note about this clonotype: A read error may explain this, as a much larger clone is one base away. The chain is built from TRBV6-5 and TRBJ2-7; TRBD1 aligns across 7 bases. Germline V gene data show CDR1 as MNHEY and CDR2 as SVGAGI. The CDR3 totals 13 residues. The junction had 10 bases not matched to a gene; V was cut back by 8 bases and J by 6 bases. The CDR3 nucleotides are TGTGCCAGCGGTAAAGGAACAGGGGTCGAGCAGTACTTC. Protein sequence: CASGKGTGVEQYF.

The chain is built from TRBV20-1 and TRBJ2-5, with 8 bases fitting TRBD2. This CDR3 is built from 14 residues. J gave up 7 bases and V 0 bases, and 7 bases lay outside the gene matches. Germline V gene sequence: CDR1 DFQATT, CDR2 SNEGSKA (reference sequence). The CDR3 sequence is CSARDSGGGVTQYF. The CDR3 DNA sequence: TGCAGTGCTAGAGATTCCGGGGGGGGAGTGACCCAGTACTTC.

This clonotype was recorded at least ten times. The chain carries TRBV5-1 and TRBJ2-7; D may be TRBD1 (6 bases). With 4 bases removed from V and 5 bases from J, the gap between germline ends came to 16 bases. In germline, CDR1 is SGHRS, CDR2 YFSETQ. The CDR3 is 14 residues long. The CDR3 nucleotides are TGCGCCAGCAGCCCGCGGGCAGGGGCGAACGAGCAGTACTTC. Amino acids: CASSPRAGANEQYF. Looking up the rest from reference TRBV5-1 and TRBJ2-7 gives the full variable domain: KAGVTQTPRYLIKTRGQQVTLSCSPISGHRSVSWYQQTPGQGLQFLFEYFSETQRNKGNFPGRFSGRQFSNSRSEMNVSTLELGDSALYLCASSPRAGANEQYFGPGTRLTVT.

The chain has TRBV9 and TRBJ2-7; TRBD2 is a possible D gene (6 bases). Trimming removed 0 bases at V and 0 bases at J, with 7 bases between. The CDR3 extends over 14 amino acids. Germline V lookup: CDR1 SGDLS, CDR2 YYNGEE. The CDR3 coding sequence is TGTGCCAGCAGCGTAGGGGGACTCTCCTACGAGCAGTACTTC. This gives the protein CASSVGGLSYEQYF.

In its sample, this clonotype was seen a few times. CDR3 in DNA: TGTGCCTGGAGTCCCACCGGATCTCGAGCCCTCTTCGTATCCGAAAAACTGTTTTTT. It is translated as CAWSPTGSRALFVSEKLFF. The chain uses TRBV30 and TRBJ1-4, with no clear D. Between the trimmed V and J ends, which lost 2 bases and 8 bases, there was a span of 30 bases. Germline V gene sequence: CDR1 GTSNPN, CDR2 SVGIG (reference sequence). The CDR3 consists of 19 residues. Using reference TRBV30 and TRBJ1-4 for the parts outside the CDR3, the full variable domain is SQTIHQWPATLVQPVGSPLSLECTVEGTSNPNLYWYRQAAGRGLQLLFYSVGIGQISSEVPQNLSASRPQDRQFILSSKKLLLSDSGFYLCAWSPTGSRALFVSEKLFFGSGTQLSVL.

The chain joins TRBV3-1 to TRBJ2-7; D may be TRBD1 or TRBD2 (5 bases each). In germline, CDR1 is LGHDT, CDR2 YNNKEL (reference sequence). The CDR3 loop spans 14 amino acids. V lost 7 bases and J lost 4, with 17 bases in between. DNA of the CDR3: TGTGCCAGCACAATAACCGGGACCTTTTACGAGCAGTACTTC. It specifies CASTITGTFYEQYF.

About this clonotype: A much larger clone sits a single nucleotide away, making a read error possible. V usage is TRBV12-5 and J usage is TRBJ1-1, with 7 bases identical to TRBD1. The CDR3 loop spans 17 amino acids. Germline CDR1 LGHNT, CDR2 FRNRAP. CDR3 DNA sequence: TGTGCTAGTGGTATGGTAGTTTTGGGACAGTTGAACACTGAAGCTTTCTTT. Amino acids: CASGMVVLGQLNTEAFF.

Many counts were recorded for this clonotype. This chain's CDR3 is CSAKWTENYGYTF. CDR3 coding DNA: TGCAGTGCTAAGTGGACAGAGAACTATGGCTACACCTTC. The rearrangement links TRBV20-1 to TRBJ1-2, with D possibly matching TRBD1 (6 bases). The CDR3 is made up of 13 amino acids. Germline CDR1 reads DFQATT; CDR2 reads SNEGSKA (reference sequence). Trimming stripped 4 bases from V and 2 bases from J, with 11 bases between.

This clonotype was counted between two and nine times. The chain links TRBV29-1 to TRBJ2-1; TRBD2 agrees at 8 bases. V lost 5 bases to trimming and J lost 2 bases; unmatched junction nucleotides: 5. In germline, CDR1 is SQVTM, CDR2 ANQGSEA. The CDR3 spans 14 residues. Here the CDR3 DNA reads TGCAGCGTTCCGGGACTAGAGACCTACAATGAGCAGTTCTTC. This codes for CSVPGLETYNEQFF.

This chain's CDR3 is CASSWSGTSYEQYF. CDR3 nucleotide sequence: TGCGCCAGCAGTTGGAGCGGGACCTCCTACGAGCAGTACTTC. The chain employs TRBV5-1 and TRBJ2-7, with 7 bases matching TRBD2. The CDR3 covers 14 residues. Germline-derived CDR1 and CDR2 are SGHRS and YFSETQ. Trimming took 5 bases from V and 0 from J; bases not matched to a gene: 5. The whole variable domain, remainder taken from reference TRBV5-1 and TRBJ2-7, is KAGVTQTPRYLIKTRGQQVTLSCSPISGHRSVSWYQQTPGQGLQFLFEYFSETQRNKGNFPGRFSGRQFSNSRSEMNVSTLELGDSALYLCASSWSGTSYEQYFGPGTRLTVT.

This clonotype was observed a handful of times. The CDR3 DNA reads TGTGCCAGCAGCCACGTAGCGGGAGGGCACAATGAGCAGTTCTTC. This sequence encodes CASSHVAGGHNEQFF. The genes are TRBV6-2 or TRBV6-3 and TRBJ2-1, with 11 bases matching TRBD2. Per the germline V gene, CDR1 is MNHEY and CDR2 is SVGEGT. V lost 6 bases and J lost 5; bases outside the gene matches: 6. This CDR3 has 15 residues.

At least ten counts were recorded for this clonotype. The J gene is TRBJ2-1, the V gene TRBV5-1, with a tentative D call TRBD1 (6 bases). The V and J ends lost 5 bases and 2 bases respectively, with 11 bases between them. Germline CDR1 SGHRS, CDR2 YFSETQ. The length of the CDR3 is 14 residues. The CDR3 loop reads CASSETGPYNEQFF. CDR3 nucleotides: TGCGCCAGCAGTGAGACAGGCCCCTACAATGAGCAGTTCTTC.

This clonotype was found many times. The V call is TRBV6-6, the J call TRBJ2-7; 9 bases are a match to TRBD1. CDR1 and CDR2 from the germline V gene are MNHNY and SVGAGI (reference sequence). The CDR3 is 17 residues long. V shed 2 bases, J shed 4 bases, and the junction held 12 bases outside the gene matches. CDR3 sequence reads: CASSYRQGTGKSYEQYF. Written as DNA, the CDR3 is TGTGCCAGCAGTTACCGCCAAGGGACAGGGAAATCGTACGAGCAGTACTTC.

This clonotype has a count of ten or more. The rearrangement uses TRBV7-2 and TRBJ2-7, with D perhaps TRBD1 (6 bases). CDR1 is SGHTA, CDR2 FQGNSA, per germline. V gave up 1 base and J gave up 2 bases, with 15 bases separating them. The CDR3 totals 16 residues. CDR3 in amino acids: CASSLGRARTAYEQYF. For the CDR3, the DNA is TGTGCCAGCAGCTTAGGTCGGGCGAGGACAGCCTACGAGCAGTACTTC.

This clonotype was observed a handful of times. V and J are TRBV2 and TRBJ2-1; D is undetermined. The CDR3 spans 16 residues. Deletions cut 2 bases from V and 6 bases from J, with 17 bases between. Germline-derived CDR1 and CDR2 are SNHLY and FYNNEI. CDR3 region: CASSETFPSGFNEQFF. The CDR3 DNA reads TGTGCCAGCAGTGAAACCTTCCCGAGTGGGTTCAATGAGCAGTTCTTC.

As to this clonotype: It may be a read error: a sequence one base away is much more abundant. The V gene is TRBV4-3, the J gene TRBJ2-1, with TRBD2 matching over 9 bases. The V gene's germline CDR1 is LGHNA and CDR2 YSLEER. The V gene end was trimmed by 4 bases and the J gene end by 4 bases; junction bases not matched to a gene: 8. The CDR3 totals 16 residues. The CDR3 here is CASSLIGTSSYNEQFF. The DNA of the CDR3 is TGCGCCAGCAGCCTCATCGGGACTAGCAGTTACAATGAGCAGTTCTTC.

This clonotype appeared many times. The chain carries TRBV5-4 and TRBJ2-7, with TRBD2 identical over 11 bases. The ends lost 4 bases at V and 1 base at J; junction bases unmatched: 4. The CDR3 length is 15 residues. The germline V gene encodes CDR1 SGHNT and CDR2 YYREEE (reference sequence). The chain's CDR3 is CASSLGLAGSYEQYF. The CDR3 DNA is TGTGCCAGCAGCCTCGGACTAGCGGGTTCCTACGAGCAGTACTTC.

With regard to this clonotype: The final CDR3 position lacks the conserved phenylalanine or tryptophan, pointing to a likely read error. J is TRBJ2-3 and V is TRBV4-1, with TRBD2 identical over 8 bases. The CDR3 spans 16 residues. CDR1 and CDR2 (germline): MGHRA, YSYEKL. With V trimmed by 0 bases and J by 4 bases, 6 bases remained unmatched. CDR3: CASSQDGGGPSDTQYL. DNA of the CDR3: TGCGCCAGCAGCCAAGACGGGGGGGGGCCGTCAGATACGCAGTATCTT.

This clonotype has at least ten counts. The chain combines TRBV11-1 with TRBJ2-7, with TRBD1 as a possible D gene (5 bases). CDR1 and CDR2 from the germline V gene are SGHAT and FQDESV (reference sequence). The CDR3 sequence is 13 residues long. Trimming cost V 3 bases and J 3 bases, with 9 bases left between them. CDR3 protein: CASSFVQDYEQYF. CDR3 nucleotides: TGTGCCAGCAGCTTTGTACAGGACTACGAGCAGTACTTC.

In its sample, this clonotype was seen a few times. The V and J genes are TRBV6-5 and TRBJ2-2; D gene ambiguous. Germline V gene data show CDR1 as MNHEY and CDR2 as SVGAGI. Trimming shortened V by 6 bases and J by 1 base, and 9 bases separated the two germline ends. The CDR3 runs to 14 residues. The CDR3 DNA is TGTGCCAGCAGCGAAATCCTGAACACCGGGGAGCTGTTTTTT. This gives the protein CASSEILNTGELFF.

The chain has TRBV19 and TRBJ2-1, with D unresolved. The length of the CDR3 is 16 residues. Per the germline V gene, CDR1 is LNHDA and CDR2 is SQIVND (reference sequence). Deletions cut 6 bases from V and 5 bases from J, with 20 bases between. The CDR3 coding sequence is TGTGCCAGTAGCCTGTCCCTCTGGGGTCTAGACAATGAGCAGTTCTTC. Encoded protein: CASSLSLWGLDNEQFF.

This clonotype was seen at least ten times. This chain uses TRBV2 with TRBJ1-3; D is uncertain. V lost 1 base and J lost 0, with 10 bases in between. Per the germline V gene, CDR1 is SNHLY and CDR2 is FYNNEI. This CDR3 has 16 amino acids. The CDR3: CASSEVKYTSGNTIYF. DNA of the CDR3: TGTGCCAGCAGTGAAGTTAAGTACACCTCTGGAAACACCATATATTTT.

This clonotype was seen a few times. This chain joins TRBV12-3 or TRBV12-4 and TRBJ2-1, with 8 bases identical to TRBD1. J gave up 0 bases and V 7 bases, and 17 bases lay outside the gene matches. The CDR3 totals 19 residues. The CDR3 nucleotides read TGTGCCAGCACTTCAGGGGGCGTTTTGCGGGGCAGCTCCTACAATGAGCAGTTCTTC. Protein sequence: CASTSGGVLRGSSYNEQFF.